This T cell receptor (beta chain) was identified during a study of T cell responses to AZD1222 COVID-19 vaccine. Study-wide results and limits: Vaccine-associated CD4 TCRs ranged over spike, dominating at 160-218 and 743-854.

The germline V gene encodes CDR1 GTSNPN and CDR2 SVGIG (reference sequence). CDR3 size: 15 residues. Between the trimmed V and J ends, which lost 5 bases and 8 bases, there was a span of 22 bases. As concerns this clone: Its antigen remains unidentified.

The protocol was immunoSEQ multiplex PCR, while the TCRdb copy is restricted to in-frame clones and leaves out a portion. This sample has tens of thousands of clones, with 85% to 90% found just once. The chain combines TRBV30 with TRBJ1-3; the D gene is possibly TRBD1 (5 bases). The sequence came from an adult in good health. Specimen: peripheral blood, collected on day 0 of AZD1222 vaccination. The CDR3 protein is CAWDEWVSGGDTIYF. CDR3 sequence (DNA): TGTGCCTGGGATGAGTGGGTGTCGGGGGGGGACACCATATATTTT.